The T cell receptor beta chain described here comes from a study of blood T cells in healthy people across ages. Trimming shortened V by 2 bases and J by 4 bases, and 11 bases separated the two germline ends. Germline V lookup: CDR1 MNHEY, CDR2 SVGAGI. The CDR3 totals 14 residues. As concerns this clonotype: Its specificity is unknown.

Through a sample-barcoded 5' primer and a J-beta primer mix, a second PCR was run for about 7 to 12 cycles. TCRdb called the 5' RACE reads again in MiXCR, with one record for every CDR3 protein. The sample holds about 940,000 distinct CDR3 sequences, 45% to 50% seen once. Study results and caveats: The authors considered diversity estimates from one million T cells to be underestimates.

The sequenced material came from blood. This TCR was sampled from a man aged 25 to 40 in good health. The gene calls are TRBV6-5 and TRBJ1-1; the D is unclear. The CDR3 DNA is TGTGCCAGCAGTTACGCTCCGGGAGTCACTGAAGCTTTCTTT. Protein product: CASSYAPGVTEAFF.